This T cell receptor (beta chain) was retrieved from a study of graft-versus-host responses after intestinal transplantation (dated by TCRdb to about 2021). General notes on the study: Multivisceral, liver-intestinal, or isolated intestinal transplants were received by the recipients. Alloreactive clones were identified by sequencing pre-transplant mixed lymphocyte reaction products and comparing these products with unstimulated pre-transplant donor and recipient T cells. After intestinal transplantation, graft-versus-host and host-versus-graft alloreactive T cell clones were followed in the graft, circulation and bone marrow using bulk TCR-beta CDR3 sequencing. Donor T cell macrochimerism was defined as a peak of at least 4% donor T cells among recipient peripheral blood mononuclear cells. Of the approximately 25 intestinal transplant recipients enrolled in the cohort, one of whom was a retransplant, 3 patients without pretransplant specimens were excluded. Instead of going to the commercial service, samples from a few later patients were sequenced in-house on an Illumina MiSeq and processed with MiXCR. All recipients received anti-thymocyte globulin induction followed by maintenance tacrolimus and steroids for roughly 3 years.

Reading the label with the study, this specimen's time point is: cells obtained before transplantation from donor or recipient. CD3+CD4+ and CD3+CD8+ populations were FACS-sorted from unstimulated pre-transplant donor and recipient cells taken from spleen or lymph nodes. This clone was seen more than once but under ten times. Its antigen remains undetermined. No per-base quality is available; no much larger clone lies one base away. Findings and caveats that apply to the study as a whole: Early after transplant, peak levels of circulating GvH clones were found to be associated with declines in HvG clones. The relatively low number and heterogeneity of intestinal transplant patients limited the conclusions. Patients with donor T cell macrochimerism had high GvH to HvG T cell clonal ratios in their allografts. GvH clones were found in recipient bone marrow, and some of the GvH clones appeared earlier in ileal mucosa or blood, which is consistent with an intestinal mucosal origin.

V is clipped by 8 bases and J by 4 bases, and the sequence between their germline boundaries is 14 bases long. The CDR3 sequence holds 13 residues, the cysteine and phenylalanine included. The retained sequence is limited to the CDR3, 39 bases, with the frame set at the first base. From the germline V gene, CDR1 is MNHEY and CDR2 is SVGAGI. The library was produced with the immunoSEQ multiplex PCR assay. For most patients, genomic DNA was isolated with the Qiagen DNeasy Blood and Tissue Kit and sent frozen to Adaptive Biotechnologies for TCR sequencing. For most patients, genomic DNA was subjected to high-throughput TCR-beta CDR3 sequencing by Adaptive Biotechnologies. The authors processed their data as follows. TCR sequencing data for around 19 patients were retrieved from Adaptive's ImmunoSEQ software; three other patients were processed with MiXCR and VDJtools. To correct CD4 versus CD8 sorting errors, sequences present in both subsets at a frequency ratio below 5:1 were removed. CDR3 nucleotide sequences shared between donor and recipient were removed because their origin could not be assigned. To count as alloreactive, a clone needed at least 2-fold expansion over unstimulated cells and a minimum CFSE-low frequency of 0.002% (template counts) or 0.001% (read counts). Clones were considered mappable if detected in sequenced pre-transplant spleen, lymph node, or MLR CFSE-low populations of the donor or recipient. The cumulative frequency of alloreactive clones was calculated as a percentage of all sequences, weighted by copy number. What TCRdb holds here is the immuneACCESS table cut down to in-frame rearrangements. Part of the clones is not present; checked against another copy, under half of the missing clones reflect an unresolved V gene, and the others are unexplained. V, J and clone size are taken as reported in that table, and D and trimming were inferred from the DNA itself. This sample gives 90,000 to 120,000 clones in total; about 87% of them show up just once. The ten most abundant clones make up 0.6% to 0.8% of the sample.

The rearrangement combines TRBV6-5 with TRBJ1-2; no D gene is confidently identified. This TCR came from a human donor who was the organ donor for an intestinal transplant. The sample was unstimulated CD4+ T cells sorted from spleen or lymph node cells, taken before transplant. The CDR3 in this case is CASRATIIYGYTF. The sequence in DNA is TGTGCCAGCCGGGCCACCATAATCTATGGCTACACCTTC.